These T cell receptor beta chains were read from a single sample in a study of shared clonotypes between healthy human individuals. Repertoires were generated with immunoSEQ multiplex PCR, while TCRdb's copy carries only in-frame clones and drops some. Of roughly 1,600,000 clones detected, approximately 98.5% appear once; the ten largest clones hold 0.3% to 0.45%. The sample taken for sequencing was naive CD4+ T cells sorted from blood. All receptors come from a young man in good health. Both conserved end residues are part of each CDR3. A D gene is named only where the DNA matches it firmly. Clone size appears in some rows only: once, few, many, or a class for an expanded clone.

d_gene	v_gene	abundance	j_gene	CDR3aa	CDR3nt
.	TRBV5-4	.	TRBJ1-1	CASSLGVNTEAFF	TGTGCCAGCAGCCTCGGGGTGAACACTGAAGCTTTCTTT
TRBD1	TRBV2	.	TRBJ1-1	CASKGQGTLNTEAFF	TGTGCCAGCAAGGGACAGGGGACCTTGAACACTGAAGCTTTCTTT
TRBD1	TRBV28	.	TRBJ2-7	CASSFSPGGTYEQYF	TGTGCCAGCAGTTTTTCCCCAGGGGGAACCTACGAGCAGTACTTC
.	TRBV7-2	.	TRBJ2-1	CASSFSGTYYNEQFF	TGTGCCAGCAGCTTTTCGGGGACTTACTACAATGAGCAGTTCTTC
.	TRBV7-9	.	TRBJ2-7	CASSFEGVYDEQYF	TGTGCCAGCAGCTTTGAGGGGGTTTACGACGAGCAGTACTTC
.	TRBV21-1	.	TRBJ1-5	CASSSPPSRYSNQPQHF	TGTGCCAGCAGCAGCCCCCCATCCAGGTATAGCAATCAGCCCCAGCATTTT
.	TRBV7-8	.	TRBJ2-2	CASSLVMHDTGELFF	TGTGCCAGCAGCTTAGTGATGCACGACACCGGGGAGCTGTTTTTT
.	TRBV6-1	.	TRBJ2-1	CASKRGGTNEQFF	TGTGCCAGCAAGAGGGGAGGCACCAATGAGCAGTTCTTC
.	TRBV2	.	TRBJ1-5	CASSPETGLNQPQHF	TGTGCCAGCAGTCCAGAGACAGGACTAAATCAGCCCCAGCATTTT
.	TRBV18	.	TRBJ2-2	CASSPGLPSPANTGELFF	TGTGCCAGCTCACCAGGGTTGCCAAGTCCAGCGAACACCGGGGAGCTGTTTTTT
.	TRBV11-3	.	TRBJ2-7	CASSLDPVRGEQYF	TGTGCCAGCAGCTTAGATCCCGTACGAGGCGAGCAGTACTTC
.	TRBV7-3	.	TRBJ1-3	CASSLRSPGNTIYF	TGTGCCAGCAGCTTACGTTCACCTGGAAACACCATATATTTT
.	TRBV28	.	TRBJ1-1	CASTRGTMNTEAFF	TGTGCCAGCACACGGGGGACCATGAACACTGAAGCTTTCTTT
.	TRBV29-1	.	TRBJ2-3	CSVGRGPADTQYF	TGCAGCGTTGGGCGGGGGCCCGCAGATACGCAGTATTTT
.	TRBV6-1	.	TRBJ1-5	CASSDPGLGQPQHF	TGTGCCAGCAGTGATCCGGGGCTGGGTCAGCCCCAGCATTTT
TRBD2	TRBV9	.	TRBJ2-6	CASSAHRVAGTGANVLTF	TGTGCCAGCAGCGCGCACCGGGTAGCGGGAACTGGGGCCAACGTCCTGACTTTC
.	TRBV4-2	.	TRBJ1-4	CASSQDGQGHEKLFF	TGTGCCAGCAGCCAAGACGGTCAGGGCCATGAAAAACTGTTTTTT
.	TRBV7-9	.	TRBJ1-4	CASSLWTATNEKLFF	TGTGCCAGCAGCTTATGGACAGCAACTAATGAAAAACTGTTTTTT
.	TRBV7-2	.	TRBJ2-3	CASSLPGRSRGTDTQYF	TGTGCCAGCAGCTTACCGGGGAGGAGTCGGGGCACAGATACGCAGTATTTT
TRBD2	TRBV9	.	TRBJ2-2	CASSFTGGLTSGNTGELFF	TGTGCCAGCAGCTTTACCGGTGGGCTGACTAGCGGGAACACCGGGGAGCTGTTTTTT
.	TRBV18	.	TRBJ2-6	CASSPQRTPGANVLTF	TGTGCCAGCTCACCACAAAGAACTCCTGGGGCCAACGTCCTGACTTTC
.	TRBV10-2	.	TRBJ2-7	CASRGQRLYEQYF	TGCGCCAGCAGGGGGCAAAGGCTCTACGAGCAGTACTTC
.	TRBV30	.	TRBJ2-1	CAWGLIEQFF	TGTGCCTGGGGACTGATCGAGCAGTTCTTC
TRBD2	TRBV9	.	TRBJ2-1	CASSVASATSGWVSSYNEQFF	TGTGCCAGCAGCGTAGCTTCAGCGACTAGCGGGTGGGTGAGCTCCTACAATGAGCAGTTCTTC
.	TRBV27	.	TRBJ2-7	CASSRGYYEQYF	TGTGCCAGCAGCAGGGGATACTACGAGCAGTACTTC
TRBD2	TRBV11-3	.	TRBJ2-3	CASSQGLATDTQYF	TGTGCCAGCAGCCAGGGACTAGCTACAGATACGCAGTATTTT
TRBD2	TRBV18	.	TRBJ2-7	CASSPPLLAGVVGQYF	TGTGCCAGCTCACCACCGCTACTAGCGGGAGTAGTGGGGCAGTACTTC
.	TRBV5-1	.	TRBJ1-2	CASSSKGTEKVYGYTF	TGCGCCAGCAGCTCCAAAGGGACGGAAAAGGTCTATGGCTACACCTTC
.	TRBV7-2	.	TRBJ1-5	CASSFLGGAAQPQHF	TGTGCCAGCAGCTTCCTGGGCGGGGCCGCCCAGCCCCAGCATTTT
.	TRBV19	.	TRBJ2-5	CASSTPAQETQYF	TGTGCCAGTAGTACCCCCGCTCAAGAGACCCAGTACTTC
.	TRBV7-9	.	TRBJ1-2	CASTPRPDYGYTF	TGTGCCAGCACTCCCCGTCCCGACTATGGCTACACCTTC
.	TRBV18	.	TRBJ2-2	CASSTGTYTGELFF	TGTGCCAGCTCAACCGGGACCTACACCGGGGAGCTGTTTTTT
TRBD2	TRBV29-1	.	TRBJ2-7	CSVEGTSGIKGTYEQYF	TGCAGCGTTGAAGGGACTAGCGGGATTAAGGGAACCTACGAGCAGTACTTC
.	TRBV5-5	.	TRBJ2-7	CASSLAGGDGAYEQYF	TGTGCCAGCAGCTTGGCTGGCGGGGACGGAGCCTACGAGCAGTACTTC
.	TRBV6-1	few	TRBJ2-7	CASSEAPYEQYF	TGTGCCAGCAGTGAAGCGCCGTACGAGCAGTACTTC
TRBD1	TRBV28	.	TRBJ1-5	CASRKPGGSQPQHF	TGTGCCAGCAGGAAGCCAGGGGGAAGTCAGCCCCAGCATTTT
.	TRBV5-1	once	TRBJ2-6	CASSPRGAPGANVLTF	TGCGCCAGCAGCCCGAGGGGGGCACCTGGGGCCAACGTCCTGACTTTC
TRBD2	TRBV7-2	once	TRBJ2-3	CASSLARREATQYF	TGTGCCAGCAGCTTAGCGAGACGGGAGGCGACGCAGTATTTT
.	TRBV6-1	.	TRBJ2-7	CASSGVWANEQYF	TGTGCCAGCAGTGGAGTATGGGCGAACGAGCAGTACTTC
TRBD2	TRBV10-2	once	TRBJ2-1	CASSSWASGRSNEQFF	TGCGCCAGCAGTTCCTGGGCTAGCGGGAGGAGTAATGAGCAGTTCTTC
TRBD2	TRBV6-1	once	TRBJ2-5	CASTSGKTQYF	TGTGCCAGCACTAGCGGAAAGACCCAGTACTTC
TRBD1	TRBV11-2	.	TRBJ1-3	CASSSQGFGNTIYF	TGTGCCAGCAGCTCACAGGGGTTTGGAAACACCATATATTTT
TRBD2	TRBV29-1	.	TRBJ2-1	CSVNWWGQAGGNEQFF	TGCAGCGTCAATTGGTGGGGTCAGGCGGGGGGTAATGAGCAGTTCTTC
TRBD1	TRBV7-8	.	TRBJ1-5	CASGTGVTQPQHF	TGTGCCAGCGGGACAGGGGTAACTCAGCCCCAGCATTTT
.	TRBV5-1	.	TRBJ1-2	CASSWDGHGYTF	TGCGCCAGCAGCTGGGACGGGCACGGCTACACCTTC
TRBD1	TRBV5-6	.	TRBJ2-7	CASSVDRAAYEQYF	TGTGCCAGCAGTGTCGACAGGGCGGCCTACGAGCAGTACTTC
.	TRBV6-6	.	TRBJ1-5	CASSVARRSLQPQHF	TGTGCCAGCAGTGTCGCGCGTAGGTCCCTTCAGCCCCAGCATTTT
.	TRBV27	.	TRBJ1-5	CASSFLVNQPQHF	TGTGCCAGCAGTTTTTTGGTAAACCAGCCCCAGCATTTT
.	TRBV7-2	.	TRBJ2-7	CASSLGSARGSYEQYF	TGTGCCAGCAGCTTAGGATCCGCGCGAGGCTCCTACGAGCAGTACTTC
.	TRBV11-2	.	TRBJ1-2	CASSLDSDRYGYTF	TGTGCCAGCAGCTTAGACAGTGATCGCTATGGCTACACCTTC
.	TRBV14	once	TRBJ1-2	CASSLRRGAGAQYSYGYTF	TGTGCCAGCAGCCTCCGTCGAGGTGCCGGGGCCCAATACTCCTATGGCTACACCTTC
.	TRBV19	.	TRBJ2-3	CASSIGGIGTDTQYF	TGTGCCAGTAGTATAGGCGGGATAGGGACAGATACGCAGTATTTT
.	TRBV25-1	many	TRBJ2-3	CASSNATGGGDTQYF	TGTGCCAGCAGTAACGCTACCGGTGGAGGGGATACGCAGTATTTT
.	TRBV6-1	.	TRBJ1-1	CASGGTTPEAFF	TGTGCCAGCGGGGGGACCACGCCAGAAGCTTTCTTT
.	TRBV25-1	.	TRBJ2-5	CASSDLGVKETQYF	TGTGCCAGCAGTGATTTGGGCGTGAAGGAGACCCAGTACTTC
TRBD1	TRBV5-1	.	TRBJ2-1	CASSFGTGSYNEQFF	TGCGCCAGCAGCTTCGGGACAGGGTCCTACAATGAGCAGTTCTTC
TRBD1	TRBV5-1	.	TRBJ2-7	CASSWTGRTSYEQYF	TGCGCCAGCAGCTGGACAGGGCGAACATCATACGAGCAGTACTTC